The 21 T cell receptor beta chains below all came from one sample that was sequenced in a study of T cell responses to AZD1222 COVID-19 vaccine. The method was immunoSEQ multiplex PCR; TCRdb's version includes in-frame clones alone and lacks a portion of them. The sample has 150,000 to 200,000 clones, just over 90% seen once. This specimen consisted of peripheral blood, obtained 28 days after the second AZD1222 dose. All receptors come from an adult who received the AZD1222 COVID-19 vaccine.

The gene calls are TRBV6-4 and TRBJ2-5, with TRBD2 matching over 10 bases. V trimming: 7 bases; J trimming: 3 bases; junction bases outside the gene matches: 8. This CDR3 contains 15 residues. Germline-derived CDR1 and CDR2 are MRHNA and SNTAGT. The CDR3 region has the DNA TGTGCCAGCATTTCGGGGAGCGGGAGGGAAGAGACCCAGTACTTC. Translating gives CASISGSGREETQYF.

Here the CDR3 reads CASSFRHLNQPQHF. Written as DNA, the CDR3 is TGTGCCAGCAGTTTTCGACACCTAAATCAGCCCCAGCATTTT. V is TRBV28 and J is TRBJ1-5; D is unclear. The CDR3 consists of 14 residues. Per germline, CDR1 MDHEN and CDR2 SYDVKM. V lost 3 bases and J 4 bases, leaving 10 bases between the germline ends.

The chain couples TRBV11-3 to TRBJ2-1; 14 positions agree with TRBD2. Trimming removed 8 bases from V and 2 bases from J; junction bases left unmatched: 8. Germline V gene lookup returns CDR1 SGHNT and CDR2 YENEEA. This CDR3 region has 17 residues. CDR3 sequence: CASQPGLAGVAYNEQFF. CDR3 DNA sequence: TGTGCCAGCCAGCCGGGACTAGCGGGAGTCGCCTACAATGAGCAGTTCTTC.

The chain is built from TRBV2 and TRBJ2-7, with TRBD2 identical over 14 bases. Looked up from germline, CDR1 is SNHLY and CDR2 is FYNNEI. The CDR3 loop spans 18 amino acids. J lost 2 bases, V lost 6 bases, and 12 bases had no gene match. The CDR3 loop is CASRRHGTSGSRPYEQYF. The CDR3 DNA is TGTGCCAGCAGGCGTCACGGGACTAGCGGGAGTAGGCCCTACGAGCAGTACTTC.

This clone was seen more than once but under ten times. This chain joins TRBV5-1 and TRBJ1-6; D unresolved. V was pared by 3 bases and J by 3 bases, with 13 bases between. CDR3 length equals 16 residues. CDR1 is SGHRS and CDR2 is YFSETQ in the germline V gene. In nucleotides, the CDR3 is TGCGCCAGCAGCTACACGGAGGAGAGCTATAATTCACCCCTCCACTTT. As protein: CASSYTEESYNSPLHF.

The chain is built from TRBV10-3 and TRBJ2-1; 13 nucleotides agree with TRBD2. V lost 5 bases and J lost 0; bases outside the gene matches: 7. Germline CDR1 reads ENHRY; CDR2 reads SYGVKD. This CDR3 is built from 18 residues. For the CDR3, the DNA is TGTGCCATCAGTAGGGGGACTAGCGGGACTGGCTCCTACAATGAGCAGTTCTTC. Translating gives CAISRGTSGTGSYNEQFF.

The V gene is TRBV6-5, the J gene TRBJ2-7; TRBD1 aligns across 8 bases. Trimming cost V 4 bases and J 6 bases; bases outside gene matches: 5. CDR1 MNHEY and CDR2 SVGAGI come from the germline V gene. The CDR3 consists of 13 residues. The CDR3 is CASSFGQGGEQYF. The CDR3 nucleotides are TGTGCCAGCAGTTTTGGACAGGGCGGCGAGCAGTACTTC.

The rearrangement joins TRBV5-5 to TRBJ2-5; 12 nucleotides match TRBD2. Germline V gene sequence: CDR1 SGHKS, CDR2 YYEKEE (reference sequence). The J segment lost 5 bases and the V segment lost 1 base, leaving 6 bases of the junction unmatched. The CDR3 length is 16 residues. The CDR3 is CASSLLAGGLRETQYF. Here the CDR3 DNA reads TGTGCCAGCAGCTTGCTAGCGGGAGGGCTCAGGGAGACCCAGTACTTC.

The chain links TRBV6-5 to TRBJ1-4; 9 bases line up with TRBD1. Per the germline V gene, CDR1 is MNHEY and CDR2 is SVGAGI. V shed 10 bases, J shed 10 bases, and the junction held 13 bases outside the gene matches. The CDR3 contains 14 residues. CDR3 amino acids: CATRPGQGIVKLFF. Here the CDR3 DNA reads TGTGCCACCAGACCGGGACAGGGTATCGTAAAACTGTTTTTT.

The rearrangement uses TRBV6-2 or TRBV6-3 and TRBJ2-7; TRBD2 matches at 11 bases. Germline CDR1 and CDR2: MNHEY and SVGEGT. This CDR3 is 17 amino acids long. Trimming at V came to 3 bases and at J to 3 bases, leaving 10 bases not matched to a gene. CDR3 bases: TGTGCCAGCAGTTATCAGGGTCTAGCGGGAGGTTTCTACGAGCAGTACTTC. Amino acids: CASSYQGLAGGFYEQYF.

The V gene is TRBV24-1, the J gene TRBJ2-2; 11 bases are a match to TRBD1. The CDR3 is 17 amino acids. The germline V gene encodes CDR1 KGHDR and CDR2 SFDVKD. The J segment lost 1 base and the V segment lost 4 bases, leaving 4 bases of the junction unmatched. The CDR3, as DNA: TGTGCCACCAGTGACCGGACAGGGGGCATGAACACCGGGGAGCTGTTTTTT. It is translated as CATSDRTGGMNTGELFF.

This sequence joins TRBV6-1 and TRBJ1-2; TRBD1 agrees at 9 bases. The CDR3 extends over 14 amino acids. Germline values: CDR1 MNHNS, CDR2 SASEGT. V shed 1 base and J 8 bases; nucleotides not matched to a gene: 5. In DNA form, the CDR3 reads TGTGCCAGCAGTGAAGGGGAGGGGACAGGGGGCTACACCTTC. Translation gives CASSEGEGTGGYTF.

This chain joins TRBV3-1 (or the pseudogene TRBV3-2) and TRBJ2-1; possibly TRBD1 or TRBD2 for D (5 bases each). Germline V gene data show CDR1 as LGHDT and CDR2 as YNNKEL (reference sequence). V was clipped by 3 bases and J by 7 bases, with 16 bases between them. CDR3 length: 15 residues. CDR3 region: CASSQGAGTTNEQFF. CDR3 nucleotide sequence: TGTGCCAGCAGCCAGGGTGCCGGGACGACAAATGAGCAGTTCTTC.

This clone was detected once. This rearrangement joins TRBV19 to TRBJ2-5; 8 bases align to TRBD1. The germline V gene has CDR1 LNHDA and CDR2 SQIVND (reference sequence). This CDR3 region has 13 residues. V gave up 5 bases and J gave up 3 bases; unmatched junction bases: 2. The CDR3 DNA is TGTGCCAGTAGTGTGGACAGGGAAGAGACCCAGTACTTC. It translates to CASSVDREETQYF.

The rearrangement links TRBV9 to TRBJ2-7, with D possibly called TRBD1 or TRBD2 (5 bases each). Germline lookup yields CDR1 SGDLS and CDR2 YYNGEE. This CDR3 has 15 amino acids. Trimming cost V 4 bases and J 6 bases, with 20 bases left between them. CDR3 protein: CASSSHPGPVLEQYF. CDR3 DNA sequence: TGTGCCAGCAGCTCGCACCCGGGACCGGTCCTCGAGCAGTACTTC.

The chain has TRBV28 and TRBJ2-1; 10 nucleotides line up with TRBD1. J gave up 8 bases and V 7 bases, and 20 bases lay outside the gene matches. Germline V gene data show CDR1 as MDHEN and CDR2 as SYDVKM. There are 18 residues in the CDR3. The CDR3 DNA follows: TGTGCCAGCAAGTTCGGGGGTGACCGTTGGGACAGGGGACATGAGCAGTTCTTC. This translates into CASKFGGDRWDRGHEQFF. Based on the CDR3 plus reference TRBV28 and TRBJ2-1, the full variable domain is DVKVTQSSRYLVKRTGEKVFLECVQDMDHENMFWYRQDPGLGLRLIYFSYDVKMKEKGDIPEGYSVSREKKERFSLILESASTNQTSMYLCASKFGGDRWDRGHEQFFGPGTRLTVL.

The chain joins TRBV27 to TRBJ2-7, with D hard to call. With 3 bases removed from V and 3 bases from J, the gap between germline ends came to 18 bases. The CDR3 covers 16 residues. Germline CDR1 MNHEY, CDR2 SMNVEV (reference sequence). DNA for the CDR3: TGTGCCAGCAGTTTTGGGTCGACGCGGCCGTTCTACGAGCAGTACTTC. It is translated as CASSFGSTRPFYEQYF.

The rearrangement links TRBV9 to TRBJ2-7, with a tentative D call TRBD1 (6 bases). CDR1 and CDR2 from the germline V gene are SGDLS and YYNGEE. V was shortened by 2 bases and J by 2 bases, with 17 bases between the two germline ends. The CDR3 contains 16 residues. CDR3 region: CASSVPQGKGTYEQYF. In DNA, the CDR3 is TGTGCCAGCAGCGTCCCCCAGGGGAAGGGAACCTACGAGCAGTACTTC. The variable domain in full, completed from reference TRBV9 and TRBJ2-7, reads DSGVTQTPKHLITATGQRVTLRCSPRSGDLSVYWYQQSLDQGLQFLIQYYNGEERAKGNILERFSAQQFPDLHSELNLSSLELGDSALYFCASSVPQGKGTYEQYFGPGTRLTVT.

The chain recombines TRBV7-8 with TRBJ1-1; TRBD1 aligns across 8 bases. The CDR3 totals 14 residues. Unmatched junction bases numbered 7, after V lost 5 bases and J lost 5 bases. Germline V gene data show CDR1 as SGHVS and CDR2 as FQNEAQ. DNA of the CDR3: TGTGCCAGCAGCACGGGCAGGGGGCGGACTGAAGCTTTCTTT. Its protein product is CASSTGRGRTEAFF.

This clone came up a few times. The chain recombines TRBV2 with TRBJ1-5, with 7 bases identical to TRBD1. The CDR3 loop spans 15 amino acids. V lost 1 base and J lost 6; bases outside the gene matches: 6. Germline lookup yields CDR1 SNHLY and CDR2 FYNNEI. In DNA form, the CDR3 reads TGTGCCAGCAGTGAAGAGAGAGGGGGCGCTCAGCCCCAGCATTTT. Translating it yields CASSEERGGAQPQHF.

This rearrangement joins TRBV20-1 to TRBJ2-7; D gene uncertain. Germline V lookup: CDR1 DFQATT, CDR2 SNEGSKA (reference sequence). Trimming left V 3 bases short and J 1 base short, with 4 bases between. The CDR3 covers 11 residues. CDR3 nucleotides: TGCAGTGCTAGGGCATCCTACGAGCAGTACTTC. This sequence encodes CSARASYEQYF.